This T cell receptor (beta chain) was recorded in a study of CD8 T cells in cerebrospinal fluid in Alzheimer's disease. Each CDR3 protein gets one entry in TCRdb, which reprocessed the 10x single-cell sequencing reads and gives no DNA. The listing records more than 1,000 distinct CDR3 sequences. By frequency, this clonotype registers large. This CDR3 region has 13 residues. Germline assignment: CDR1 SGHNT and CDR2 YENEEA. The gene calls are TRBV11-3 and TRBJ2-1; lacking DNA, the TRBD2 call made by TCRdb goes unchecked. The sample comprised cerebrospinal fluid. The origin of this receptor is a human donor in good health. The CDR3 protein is CASGSGGYNEQFF.